This TCR beta chain was captured by sequencing in a study of blood T cell repertoires in COVID-19. Turning to the study itself: T cells, B-cell-depleted T cells, or PBMCs supplied cDNA or gDNA.

TCRdb's copy holds only in-frame clones and misses some; the assay was immunoSEQ multiplex PCR. This sample yields 120,000 to 150,000 clones, of which around 90% are seen a single time; 1.5% to 1.7% belongs to the top ten. The specimen was peripheral blood. This receptor was identified in a woman aged 55 to 70 with acute or convalescent COVID-19.

The CDR3, as DNA: TGTGCCAGCAGCCTACAGATCCCCACTGAAGCTTTCTTT. Translating it yields CASSLQIPTEAFF. V usage is TRBV6-5 and J usage is TRBJ1-1; D is ambiguous. The CDR3 loop spans 13 amino acids. Trimming pared 6 bases from V and 4 bases from J, leaving 12 bases between. Germline V gene sequence: CDR1 MNHEY, CDR2 SVGAGI.